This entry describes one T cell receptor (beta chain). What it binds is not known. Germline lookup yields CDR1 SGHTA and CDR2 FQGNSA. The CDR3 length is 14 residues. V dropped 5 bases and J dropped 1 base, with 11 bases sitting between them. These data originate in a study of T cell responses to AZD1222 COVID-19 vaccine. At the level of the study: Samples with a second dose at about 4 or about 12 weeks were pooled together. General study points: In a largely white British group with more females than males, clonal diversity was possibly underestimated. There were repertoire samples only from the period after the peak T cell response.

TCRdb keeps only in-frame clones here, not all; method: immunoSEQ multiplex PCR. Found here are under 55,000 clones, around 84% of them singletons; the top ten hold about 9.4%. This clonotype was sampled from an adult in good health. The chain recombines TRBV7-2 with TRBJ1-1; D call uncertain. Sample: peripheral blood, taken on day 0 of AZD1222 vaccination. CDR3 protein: CASSDRISNTEAFF. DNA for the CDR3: TGTGCCAGCAGCGACCGTATATCGAACACTGAAGCTTTCTTT.